This T cell receptor beta chain emerged from a study of T cell repertoires in cytomegalovirus infection. Study-level background: Both CMV infection and a matching HLA type were indicated by public TCR beta signatures.

Via MiXCR, TCRdb re-called the reads, giving one row per CDR3 protein. The sample contains just under 550,000 distinct CDR3 sequences, around a quarter of which appear only once. The V gene end was trimmed by 5 bases and the J gene end by 5 bases; junction bases not matched to a gene: 8. Germline CDR1 is SGHVS and CDR2 is FQNEAQ. This CDR3 region has 14 residues. Study outcomes and limitations: Summed frequency of shared TCR beta families picked out CMV carriers who also had the relevant HLA. It was HLA-C-restricted CMV-specific TCR beta clonotypes that dominated the response ex vivo.

This clonotype was detected many times. The target antigen is unknown. This chain connects TRBV7-8 to TRBJ2-7, with 8 positions matching TRBD1. The specimen was PBMCs. The sequence came from a human donor in good health (CMV status not recorded). Some clones in this sample may be carry-over from other donors' samples. CDR3 in DNA: TGTGCCAGCAGCCCCCTGACAGGGGACCACGAGCAGTACTTC. Residues: CASSPLTGDHEQYF.